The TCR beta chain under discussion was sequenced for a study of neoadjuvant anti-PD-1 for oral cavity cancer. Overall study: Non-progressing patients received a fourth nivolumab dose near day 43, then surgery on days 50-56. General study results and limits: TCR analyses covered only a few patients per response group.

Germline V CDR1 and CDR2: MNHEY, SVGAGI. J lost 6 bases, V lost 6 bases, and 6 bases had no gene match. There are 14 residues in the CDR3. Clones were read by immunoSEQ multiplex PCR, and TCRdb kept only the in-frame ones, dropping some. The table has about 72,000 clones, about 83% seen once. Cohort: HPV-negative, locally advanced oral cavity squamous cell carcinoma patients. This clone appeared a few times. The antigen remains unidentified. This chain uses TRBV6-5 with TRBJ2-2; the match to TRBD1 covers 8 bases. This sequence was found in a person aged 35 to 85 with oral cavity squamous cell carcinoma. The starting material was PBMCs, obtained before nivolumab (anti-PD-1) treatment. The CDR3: CASRRDRRAGELFF. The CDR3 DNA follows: TGTGCCAGCAGGCGGGACAGGCGGGCCGGGGAGCTGTTTTTT.